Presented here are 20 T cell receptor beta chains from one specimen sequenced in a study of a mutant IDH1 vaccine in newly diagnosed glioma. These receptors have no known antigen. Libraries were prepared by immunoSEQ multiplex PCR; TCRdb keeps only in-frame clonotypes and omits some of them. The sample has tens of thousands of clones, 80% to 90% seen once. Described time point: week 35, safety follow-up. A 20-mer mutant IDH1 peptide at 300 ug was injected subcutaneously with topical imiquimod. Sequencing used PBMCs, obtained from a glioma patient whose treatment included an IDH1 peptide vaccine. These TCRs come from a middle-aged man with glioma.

The CDR3 nucleotides are TGTGCCAGCAGCACAGGGGGGGCAGATACGCAGTATTTT. It translates to CASSTGGADTQYF. The rearrangement links TRBV5-4 to TRBJ2-3; D is perhaps TRBD1 (8 bases). The germline V gene encodes CDR1 SGHNT and CDR2 YYREEE (reference sequence). V lost 4 bases, J lost 4 bases, and 10 bases lay in between. The CDR3 contains 13 residues.

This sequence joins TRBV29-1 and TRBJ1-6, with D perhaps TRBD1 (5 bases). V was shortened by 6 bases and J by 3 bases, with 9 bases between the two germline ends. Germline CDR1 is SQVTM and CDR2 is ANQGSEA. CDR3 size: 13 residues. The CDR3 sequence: CSVRTNYNSPLHF. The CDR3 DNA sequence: TGCAGCGTAAGGACAAACTATAATTCACCCCTCCACTTT.

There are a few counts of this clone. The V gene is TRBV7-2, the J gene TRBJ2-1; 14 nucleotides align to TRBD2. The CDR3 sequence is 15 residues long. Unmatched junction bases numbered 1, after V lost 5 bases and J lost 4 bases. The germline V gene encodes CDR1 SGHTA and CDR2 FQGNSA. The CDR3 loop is CASSGTSGSYNEQFF. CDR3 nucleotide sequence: TGTGCCAGCAGCGGGACTAGCGGGAGTTACAATGAGCAGTTCTTC. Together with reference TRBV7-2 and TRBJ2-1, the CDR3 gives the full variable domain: GAGVSQSPSNKVTEKGKDVELRCDPISGHTALYWYRQSLGQGLEFLIYFQGNSAPDKSGLPSDRFSAERTGGSVSTLTIQRTQQEDSAVYLCASSGTSGSYNEQFFGPGTRLTVL.

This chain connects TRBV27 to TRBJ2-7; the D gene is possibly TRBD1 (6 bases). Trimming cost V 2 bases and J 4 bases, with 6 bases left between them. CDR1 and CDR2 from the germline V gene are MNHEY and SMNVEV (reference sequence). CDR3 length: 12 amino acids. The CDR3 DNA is TGTGCCAGCAGTTTAAGGGGGTACGAGCAGTACTTC. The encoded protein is CASSLRGYEQYF.

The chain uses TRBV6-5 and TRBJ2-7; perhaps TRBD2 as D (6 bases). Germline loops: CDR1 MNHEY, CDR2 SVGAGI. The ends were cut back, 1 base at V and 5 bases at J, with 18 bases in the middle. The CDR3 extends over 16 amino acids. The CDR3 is CASSYYSREASHEQYF. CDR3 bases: TGTGCCAGCAGTTACTATTCCAGGGAGGCATCCCACGAGCAGTACTTC.

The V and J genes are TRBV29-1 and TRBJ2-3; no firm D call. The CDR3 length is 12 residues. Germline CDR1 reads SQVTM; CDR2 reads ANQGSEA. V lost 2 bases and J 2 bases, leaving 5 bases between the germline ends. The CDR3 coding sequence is TGCAGCGTTGAACAGTTCACAGATACGCAGTATTTT. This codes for CSVEQFTDTQYF.

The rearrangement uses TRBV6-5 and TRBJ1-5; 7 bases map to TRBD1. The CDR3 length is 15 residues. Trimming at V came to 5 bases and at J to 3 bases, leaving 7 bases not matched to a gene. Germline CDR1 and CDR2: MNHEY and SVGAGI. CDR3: CASSPRQGTNQPQHF. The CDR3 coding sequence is TGTGCCAGCAGTCCCCGACAGGGAACCAATCAGCCCCAGCATTTT.

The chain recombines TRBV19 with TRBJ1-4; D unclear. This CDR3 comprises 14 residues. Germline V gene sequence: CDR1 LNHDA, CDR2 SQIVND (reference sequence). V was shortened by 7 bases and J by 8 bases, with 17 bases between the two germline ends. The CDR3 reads CASNLGREGEKLFF. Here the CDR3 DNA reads TGTGCCAGTAATCTCGGTAGGGAGGGAGAAAAACTGTTTTTT. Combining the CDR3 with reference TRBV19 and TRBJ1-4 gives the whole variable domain DGGITQSPKYLFRKEGQNVTLSCEQNLNHDAMYWYRQDPGQGLRLIYYSQIVNDFQKGDIAEGYSVSREKKESFPLTVTSAQKNPTAFYLCASNLGREGEKLFFGSGTQLSVL.

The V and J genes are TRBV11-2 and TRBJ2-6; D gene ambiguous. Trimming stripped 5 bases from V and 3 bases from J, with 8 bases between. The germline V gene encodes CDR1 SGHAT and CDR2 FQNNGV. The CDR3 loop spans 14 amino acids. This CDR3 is CASSPLVGANVLTF. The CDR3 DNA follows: TGTGCCAGCAGCCCCCTTGTTGGGGCCAACGTCCTGACTTTC.

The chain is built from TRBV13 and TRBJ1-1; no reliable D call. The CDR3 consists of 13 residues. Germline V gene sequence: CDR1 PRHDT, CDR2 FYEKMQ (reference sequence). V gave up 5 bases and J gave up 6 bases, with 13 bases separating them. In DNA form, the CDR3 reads TGTGCCAGCAGCCCACGGGGTCTCTCTGAAGCTTTCTTT. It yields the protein CASSPRGLSEAFF.

CDR3 sequence: CASSFGRGTDTQYF. The CDR3 DNA sequence: TGTGCCAGCAGCTTTGGAAGGGGCACAGATACGCAGTATTTT. The V call is TRBV5-4, the J call TRBJ2-3; D remains unclear. The germline V gene has CDR1 SGHNT and CDR2 YYREEE (reference sequence). V lost 2 bases to trimming and J lost 1 base, with 8 bases between them. The CDR3 covers 14 residues.

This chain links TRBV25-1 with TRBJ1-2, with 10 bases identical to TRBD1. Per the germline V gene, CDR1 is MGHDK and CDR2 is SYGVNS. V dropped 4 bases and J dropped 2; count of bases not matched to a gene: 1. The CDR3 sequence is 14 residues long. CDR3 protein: CASSGGQGNYGYTF. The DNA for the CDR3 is TGTGCCAGCAGTGGGGGACAGGGGAACTATGGCTACACCTTC.

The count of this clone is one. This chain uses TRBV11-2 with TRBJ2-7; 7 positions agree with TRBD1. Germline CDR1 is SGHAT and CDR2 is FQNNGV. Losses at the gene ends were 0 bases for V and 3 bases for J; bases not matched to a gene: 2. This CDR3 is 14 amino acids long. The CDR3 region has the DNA TGTGCCAGCAGCTTAGATCGGACAGGCTACGAGCAGTACTTC. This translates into CASSLDRTGYEQYF.

This chain's CDR3 is CATQGSGGNQPQHF. The CDR3 coding sequence is TGTGCCACCCAGGGATCTGGGGGGAATCAGCCCCAGCATTTT. The chain carries TRBV28 and TRBJ1-5; possibly TRBD1 for D (5 bases). The CDR3 contains 14 residues. Trimming removed 10 bases from V and 4 bases from J, with 17 bases in between. Germline V gene data show CDR1 as MDHEN and CDR2 as SYDVKM. Variable domain in full (rest from reference TRBV28 and TRBJ1-5): DVKVTQSSRYLVKRTGEKVFLECVQDMDHENMFWYRQDPGLGLRLIYFSYDVKMKEKGDIPEGYSVSREKKERFSLILESASTNQTSMYLCATQGSGGNQPQHFGDGTRLSIL.

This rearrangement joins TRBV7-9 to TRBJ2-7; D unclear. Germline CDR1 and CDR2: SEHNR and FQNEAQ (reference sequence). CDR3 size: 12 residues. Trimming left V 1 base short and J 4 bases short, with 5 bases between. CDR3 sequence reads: CASSLVGYEQYF. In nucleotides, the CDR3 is TGTGCCAGCAGCTTAGTAGGGTACGAGCAGTACTTC.

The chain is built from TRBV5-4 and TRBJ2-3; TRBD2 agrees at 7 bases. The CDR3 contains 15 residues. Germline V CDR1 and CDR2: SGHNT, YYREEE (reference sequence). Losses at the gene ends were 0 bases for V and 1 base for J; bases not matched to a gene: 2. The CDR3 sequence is CASSLALAGTDTQYF. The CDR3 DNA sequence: TGTGCCAGCAGCTTGGCGCTAGCGGGCACAGATACGCAGTATTTT.

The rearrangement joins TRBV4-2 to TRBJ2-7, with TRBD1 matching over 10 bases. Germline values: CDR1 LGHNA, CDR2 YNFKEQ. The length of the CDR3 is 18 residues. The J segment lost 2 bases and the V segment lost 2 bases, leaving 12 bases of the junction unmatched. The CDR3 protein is CASSQSPLTGGAPYEQYF. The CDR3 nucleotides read TGTGCCAGCAGCCAATCTCCCTTGACAGGGGGCGCCCCCTACGAGCAGTACTTC.

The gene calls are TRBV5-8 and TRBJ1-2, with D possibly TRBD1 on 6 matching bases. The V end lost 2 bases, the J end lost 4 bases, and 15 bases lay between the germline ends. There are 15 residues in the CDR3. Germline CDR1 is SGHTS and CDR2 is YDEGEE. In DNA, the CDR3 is TGTGCCAGCAGCTTTTGGGGGCAAGGGCTCTATGGCTACACCTTC. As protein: CASSFWGQGLYGYTF.

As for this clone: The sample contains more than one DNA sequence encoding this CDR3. The CDR3 here is CASSLGQGLTEAFF. The CDR3 bases are TGTGCCAGCAGTTTAGGACAGGGCCTAACTGAAGCTTTCTTT. The chain employs TRBV27 and TRBJ1-1, with TRBD1 identical over 8 bases. The junction had 4 bases not matched to a gene; V was cut back by 2 bases and J by 5 bases. Germline-derived CDR1 and CDR2 are MNHEY and SMNVEV (reference sequence). The CDR3 extends over 14 amino acids.

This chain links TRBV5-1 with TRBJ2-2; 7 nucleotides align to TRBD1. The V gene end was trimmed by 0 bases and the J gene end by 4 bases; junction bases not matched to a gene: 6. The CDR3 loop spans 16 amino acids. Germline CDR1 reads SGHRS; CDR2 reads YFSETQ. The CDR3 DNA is TGCGCCAGCAGCTTGGACAGGGGACGGAGCACCGGGGAGCTGTTTTTT. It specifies CASSLDRGRSTGELFF.